The rows below give T cell receptor beta chains drawn from one sample of a study of blood T cells in healthy people across ages. TCRdb processed the 5' RACE reads anew with MiXCR; each CDR3 protein has one entry. The sample has 1.5 million to 2 million distinct CDR3 sequences; approximately 40% are singletons. Sequencing used blood. The origin of the receptors is a human donor in good health. The CDR3 runs from the conserved cysteine through the conserved F or W. D genes are given only for firm matches. Clone size is stated in some rows and not others, as once, few, many or a class when expanded.

V	D	size	J	DNA	CDR3
TRBV6-5	-	-	TRBJ2-1	TGTGCCGGCAGCCGAAACTACAATGAGCAGTTCTTC	CAGSRNYNEQFF
TRBV28	-	-	TRBJ1-2	TGTGCCAGCAGTTTTTACAGAAATCATGGCTACACCTTC	CASSFYRNHGYTF
TRBV30	-	-	TRBJ2-7	TGTGCCTGGCAGTCGCGCTACGAGCAGTACTTC	CAWQSRYEQYF
TRBV9	TRBD1	few	TRBJ2-1	TGTGCCAGCAGCGTAAATAGGGACAGCGAGCAGTTCTTC	CASSVNRDSEQFF
TRBV12-3/TRBV12-4	TRBD2	few	TRBJ2-3	TGTGCCAGCAGTTTATCTGGACTAGCTAGCACAGATACGCAGTATTTT	CASSLSGLASTDTQYF
TRBV20-1	-	-	TRBJ1-2	TGCAGTGCCATCAGGCCAGGGTTGGAGGGCTACACCTTC	CSAIRPGLEGYTF
TRBV7-9	-	-	TRBJ1-1	TGTGCCAGCAGCTTCCCAGGTACGGACACTGAAGCTTTCTTT	CASSFPGTDTEAFF
TRBV28	-	many	TRBJ1-2	TGTGCCAGCAGTTGGCAGGGGTACGGCTACACCTTC	CASSWQGYGYTF
TRBV4-2	TRBD2	-	TRBJ2-1	TGTGCCAGCAGCCAGGATAGCGGGACCGACGATGAGCAGTTCTTC	CASSQDSGTDDEQFF
TRBV28	-	-	TRBJ1-6	TGTGCCAGCAGTTTGTTCGGGGTTTCACCCCTCCACTTT	CASSLFGVSPLHF
TRBV3-1	TRBD2	-	TRBJ2-3	TGTGCCAGCAGCCAAGGCTTGGTACTAGCGGCCTCTAGCACAGATACGCAGTATTTT	CASSQGLVLAASSTDTQYF
TRBV6-5	-	few	TRBJ1-6	TGTGCCAGCGGTATCGGGGCCTATAATTCACCCCTCCACTTT	CASGIGAYNSPLHF
TRBV7-9	-	few	TRBJ1-6	TGTGCCAGCAGCTATCGGGGGCGAGGGAATTCACCCCTCCACTTT	CASSYRGRGNSPLHF
TRBV6-2/TRBV6-3	TRBD2	-	TRBJ2-1	TGTGCCAGCAGTTACTTCGCTAGCGGGGGTACCTACAATGAGCAGTTCTTC	CASSYFASGGTYNEQFF
TRBV7-9	TRBD1	-	TRBJ2-3	TGTGCCAGCAGCTTCTCCGGGACAGGGGTAACAGATACGCAGTATTTT	CASSFSGTGVTDTQYF
TRBV5-1	TRBD1	few	TRBJ2-3	TGCGCCAGTTCGCCGGGACAGGGGGCTAACACAGATACGCAGTATTTT	CASSPGQGANTDTQYF
TRBV7-2	-	-	TRBJ1-5	TGTGCCAGCAGCTCGGTGCCCTCAGGGGTCCAGCCCCAGCATTTT	CASSSVPSGVQPQHF
TRBV7-7	TRBD1	-	TRBJ1-4	TGTGCCAGCAGCTTGAGGGGGCGGCCTAATGAAAAACTGTTTTTT	CASSLRGRPNEKLFF
TRBV29-1	TRBD1	few	TRBJ2-3	TGCAGCGTTACGACAGGGGCGACAGGTACGCAGTATTTT	CSVTTGATGTQYF
TRBV20-1	-	-	TRBJ2-1	TGCAGTGCTAGAGAGCGTTCGTCACCACGCAAACTCAGCTCCTACAATGAGCAGTTCTTC	CSARERSSPRKLSSYNEQFF
TRBV5-5	-	once	TRBJ1-1	TGTGCCGGCAGACCGTTTGGGGTGGCTTTGAACACTGAAGCTTTCTTT	CAGRPFGVALNTEAFF
TRBV7-2	-	few	TRBJ2-3	TGTGCCAGCAGCTTCCGGGGGCCCCTAGATACGCAGTATTTT	CASSFRGPLDTQYF
TRBV5-5	-	-	TRBJ2-1	TGTGCCAGCAGCTTCAGGATCCTGGCAGAGAGCTCCTACAATGAGCAGTTCTTC	CASSFRILAESSYNEQFF
TRBV4-3	TRBD2	-	TRBJ2-1	TGCGCCAGCAGCCAGTTTAGCGGGGGGGTGTCACAGAATGAGCAGTTCTTC	CASSQFSGGVSQNEQFF
TRBV4-1	-	-	TRBJ2-5	TGCGCCAGCAGCGGTGTGGGAAGGGGGACCCAGTACTTC	CASSGVGRGTQYF
TRBV9	-	-	TRBJ1-4	TGTGCCAGCAGACCAACAGGGCTGCCTGGGGCAACTAATGAAAAACTGTTTTTT	CASRPTGLPGATNEKLFF
TRBV7-2	TRBD2	-	TRBJ2-5	TGTGCCAGCAGCTTAGTTGTAGCGGGGGGCCAAGAGACCCAGTACTTC	CASSLVVAGGQETQYF
TRBV12-3/TRBV12-4	TRBD1	once	TRBJ1-1	TGTGCCAGCAGTTGGGGCAGGGGGCTGAACACTGAAGCTTTCTTT	CASSWGRGLNTEAFF
TRBV29-1	TRBD2	few	TRBJ2-5	TGCAGCGGCGGGACTAGTGGGGAGACCCAGTACTTC	CSGGTSGETQYF
TRBV4-3	-	few	TRBJ1-2	TGCGCCAGCAGCCAAGCACCGACCGGTGGGTTCTTCGGCTACACCTTC	CASSQAPTGGFFGYTF
TRBV7-2	-	-	TRBJ2-5	TGTGCCAGCAGCTTAGCCGGAACAGGGCGAGAGACCCAGTACTTC	CASSLAGTGRETQYF
TRBV6-5	-	few	TRBJ1-4	TGTGCCAGCAGTCCAAGGGGGGAAACTAATGAAAAACTGTTTTTT	CASSPRGETNEKLFF